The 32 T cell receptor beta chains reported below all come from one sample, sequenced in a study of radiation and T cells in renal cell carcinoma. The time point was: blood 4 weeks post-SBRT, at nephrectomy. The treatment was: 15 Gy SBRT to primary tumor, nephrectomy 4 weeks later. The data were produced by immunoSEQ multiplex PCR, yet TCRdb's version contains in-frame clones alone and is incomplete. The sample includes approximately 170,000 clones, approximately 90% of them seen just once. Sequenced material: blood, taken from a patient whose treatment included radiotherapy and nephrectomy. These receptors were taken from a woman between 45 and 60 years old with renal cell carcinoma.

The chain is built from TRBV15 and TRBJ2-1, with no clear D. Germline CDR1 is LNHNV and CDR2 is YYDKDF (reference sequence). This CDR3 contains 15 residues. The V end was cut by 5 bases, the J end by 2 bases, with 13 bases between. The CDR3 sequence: CATSPGDVPYNEQFF. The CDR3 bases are TGTGCCACCAGCCCAGGTGATGTCCCCTACAATGAGCAGTTCTTC. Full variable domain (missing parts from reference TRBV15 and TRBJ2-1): DAMVIQNPRYQVTQFGKPVTLSCSQTLNHNVMYWYQQKSSQAPKLLFHYYDKDFNNEADTPDNFQSRRPNTSFCFLDIRSPGLGDTAMYLCATSPGDVPYNEQFFGPGTRLTVL.

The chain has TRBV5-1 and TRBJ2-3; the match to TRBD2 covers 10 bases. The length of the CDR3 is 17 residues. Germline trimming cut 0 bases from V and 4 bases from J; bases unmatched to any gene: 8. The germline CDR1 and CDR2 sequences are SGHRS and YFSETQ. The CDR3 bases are TGCGCCAGCAGCTTGGTAGCGGGGGGTAAGATTTCAGATACGCAGTATTTT. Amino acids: CASSLVAGGKISDTQYF.

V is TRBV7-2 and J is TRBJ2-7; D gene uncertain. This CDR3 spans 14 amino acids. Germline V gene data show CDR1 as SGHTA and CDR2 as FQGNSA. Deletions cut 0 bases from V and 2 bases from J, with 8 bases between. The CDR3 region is CASSLAPPPYEQYF. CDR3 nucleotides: TGTGCCAGCAGCTTAGCCCCGCCGCCCTACGAGCAGTACTTC.

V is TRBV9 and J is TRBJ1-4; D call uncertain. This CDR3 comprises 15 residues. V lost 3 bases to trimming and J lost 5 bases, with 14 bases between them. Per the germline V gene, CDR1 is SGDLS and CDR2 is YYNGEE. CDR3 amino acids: CASSASRTSNEKLFF. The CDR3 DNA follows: TGTGCCAGCAGCGCCTCTCGGACGAGCAATGAAAAACTGTTTTTT. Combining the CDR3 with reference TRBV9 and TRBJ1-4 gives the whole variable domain DSGVTQTPKHLITATGQRVTLRCSPRSGDLSVYWYQQSLDQGLQFLIQYYNGEERAKGNILERFSAQQFPDLHSELNLSSLELGDSALYFCASSASRTSNEKLFFGSGTQLSVL.

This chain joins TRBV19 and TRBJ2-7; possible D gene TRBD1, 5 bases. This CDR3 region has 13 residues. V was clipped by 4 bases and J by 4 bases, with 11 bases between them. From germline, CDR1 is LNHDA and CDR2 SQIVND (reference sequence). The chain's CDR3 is CASSRGREYEQYF. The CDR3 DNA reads TGTGCCAGTAGTAGAGGCAGGGAATACGAGCAGTACTTC.

The CDR3 reads CASSQAFLSNTEAFF. CDR3 DNA sequence: TGCGCCAGCAGCCAGGCCTTCCTATCGAACACTGAAGCTTTCTTT. The V gene is TRBV4-3, the J gene TRBJ1-1; no clear D gene. The CDR3 length is 15 residues. V was cut by 3 bases and J by 1 base, with 12 bases left in between. The germline gives CDR1 LGHNA, CDR2 YSLEER.

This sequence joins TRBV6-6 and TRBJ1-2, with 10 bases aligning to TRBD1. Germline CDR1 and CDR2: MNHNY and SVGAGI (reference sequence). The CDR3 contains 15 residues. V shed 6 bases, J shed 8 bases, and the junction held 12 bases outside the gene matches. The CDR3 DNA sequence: TGTGCCAGCAGGGAAACCGGGACAGGGGCGCGCGGCTACACCTTC. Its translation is CASRETGTGARGYTF.

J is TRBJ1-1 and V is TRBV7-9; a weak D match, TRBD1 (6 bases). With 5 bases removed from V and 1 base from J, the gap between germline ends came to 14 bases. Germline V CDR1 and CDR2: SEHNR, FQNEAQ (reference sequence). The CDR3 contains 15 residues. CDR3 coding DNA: TGTGCCAGCAGCACCACAGGGTCGTGGAACACTGAAGCTTTCTTT. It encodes CASSTTGSWNTEAFF.

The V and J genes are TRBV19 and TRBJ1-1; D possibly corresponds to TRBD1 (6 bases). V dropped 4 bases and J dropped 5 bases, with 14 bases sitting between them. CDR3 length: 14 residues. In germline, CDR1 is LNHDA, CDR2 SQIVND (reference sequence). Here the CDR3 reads CASSRSPRGTEAFF. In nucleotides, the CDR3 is TGTGCCAGTAGTAGATCCCCAAGGGGGACTGAAGCTTTCTTT.

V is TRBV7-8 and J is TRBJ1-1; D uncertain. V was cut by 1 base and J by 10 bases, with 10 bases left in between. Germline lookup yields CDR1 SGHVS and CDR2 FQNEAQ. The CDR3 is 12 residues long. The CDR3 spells CASSLEVGGAFF. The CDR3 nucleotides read TGTGCCAGCAGCTTAGAAGTCGGAGGAGCTTTCTTT.

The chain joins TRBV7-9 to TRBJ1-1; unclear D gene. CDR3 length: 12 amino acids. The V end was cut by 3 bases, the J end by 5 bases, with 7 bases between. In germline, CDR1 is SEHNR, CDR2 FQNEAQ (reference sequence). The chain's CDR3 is CASSFAGTEAFF. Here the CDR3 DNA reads TGTGCCAGCAGCTTCGCGGGAACTGAAGCTTTCTTT. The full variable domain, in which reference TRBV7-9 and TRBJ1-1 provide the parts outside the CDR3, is DTGVSQNPRHKITKRGQNVTFRCDPISEHNRLYWYRQTLGQGPEFLTYFQNEAQLEKSRLLSDRFSAERPKGSFSTLEIQRTEQGDSAMYLCASSFAGTEAFFGQGTRLTVV.

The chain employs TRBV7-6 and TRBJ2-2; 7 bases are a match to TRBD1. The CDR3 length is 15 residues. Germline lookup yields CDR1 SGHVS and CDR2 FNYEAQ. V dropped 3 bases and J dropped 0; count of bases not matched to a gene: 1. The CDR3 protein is CASSLGQSNTGELFF. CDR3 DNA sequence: TGTGCCAGCAGCTTGGGACAGTCGAACACCGGGGAGCTGTTTTTT.

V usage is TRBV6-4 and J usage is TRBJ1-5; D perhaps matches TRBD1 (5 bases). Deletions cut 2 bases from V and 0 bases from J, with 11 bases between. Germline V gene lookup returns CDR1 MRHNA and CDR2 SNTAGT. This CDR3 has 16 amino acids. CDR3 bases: TGTGCCAGCAGTGACCAGGGCCTATATAGCAATCAGCCCCAGCATTTT. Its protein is CASSDQGLYSNQPQHF.

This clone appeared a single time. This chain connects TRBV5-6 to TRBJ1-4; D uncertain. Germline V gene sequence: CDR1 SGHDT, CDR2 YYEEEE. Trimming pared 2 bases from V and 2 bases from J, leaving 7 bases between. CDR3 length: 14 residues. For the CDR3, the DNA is TGTGCCAGCAGCTTTACGGGGACTAATGAAAAACTGTTTTTT. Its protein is CASSFTGTNEKLFF.

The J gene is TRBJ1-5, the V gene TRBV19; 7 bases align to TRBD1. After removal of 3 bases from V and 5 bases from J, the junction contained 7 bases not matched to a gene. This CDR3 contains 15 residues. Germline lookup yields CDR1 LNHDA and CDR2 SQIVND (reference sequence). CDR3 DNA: TGTGCCAGTAGTATCTTTGGACAGGCGGATCAGCCCCAGCATTTT. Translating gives CASSIFGQADQPQHF.

The CDR3 reads CASSLLGRREEQYF. CDR3 nucleotide sequence: TGTGCCAGCAGCTTATTGGGACGGAGGGAAGAGCAGTACTTC. V usage is TRBV7-9 and J usage is TRBJ2-7; weak D call: TRBD2 (6 bases). Trimming shortened V by 2 bases and J by 7 bases, and 15 bases separated the two germline ends. The CDR3 runs 14 residues. Looked up from germline, CDR1 is SEHNR and CDR2 is FQNEAQ (reference sequence).

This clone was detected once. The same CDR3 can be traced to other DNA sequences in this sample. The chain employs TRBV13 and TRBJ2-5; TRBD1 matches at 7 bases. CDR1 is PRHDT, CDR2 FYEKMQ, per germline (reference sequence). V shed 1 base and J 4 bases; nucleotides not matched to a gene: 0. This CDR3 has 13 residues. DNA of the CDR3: TGTGCCAGCAGCTTAGACAGGGGAGAGACCCAGTACTTC. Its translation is CASSLDRGETQYF.

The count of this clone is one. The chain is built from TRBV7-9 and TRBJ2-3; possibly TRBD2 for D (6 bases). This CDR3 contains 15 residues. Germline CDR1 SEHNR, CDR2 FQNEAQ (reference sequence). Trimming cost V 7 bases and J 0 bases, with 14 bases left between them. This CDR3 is CASTNLAESTDTQYF. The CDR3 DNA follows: TGTGCCAGCACCAACTTAGCGGAAAGCACAGATACGCAGTATTTT.

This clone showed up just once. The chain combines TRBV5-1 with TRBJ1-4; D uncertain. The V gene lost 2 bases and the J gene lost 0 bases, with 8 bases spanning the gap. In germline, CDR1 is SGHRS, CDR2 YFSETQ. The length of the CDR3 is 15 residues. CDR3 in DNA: TGCGCCAGCAGCTTACCGACAACAACTAATGAAAAACTGTTTTTT. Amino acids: CASSLPTTTNEKLFF.

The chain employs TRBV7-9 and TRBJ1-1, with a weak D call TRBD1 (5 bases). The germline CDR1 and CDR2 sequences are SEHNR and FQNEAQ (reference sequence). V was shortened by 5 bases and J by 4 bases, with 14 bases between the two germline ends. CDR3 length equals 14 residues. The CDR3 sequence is CASSPGGSGTEAFF. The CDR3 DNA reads TGTGCCAGCAGCCCTGGGGGGAGCGGCACTGAAGCTTTCTTT.

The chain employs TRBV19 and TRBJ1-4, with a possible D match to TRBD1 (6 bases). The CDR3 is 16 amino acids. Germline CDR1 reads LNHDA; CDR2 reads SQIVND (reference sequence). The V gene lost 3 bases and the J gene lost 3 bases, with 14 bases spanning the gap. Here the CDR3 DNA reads TGTGCCAGTAGTATGGGGGGTCAGGGGCCTAATGAAAAACTGTTTTTT. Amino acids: CASSMGGQGPNEKLFF.

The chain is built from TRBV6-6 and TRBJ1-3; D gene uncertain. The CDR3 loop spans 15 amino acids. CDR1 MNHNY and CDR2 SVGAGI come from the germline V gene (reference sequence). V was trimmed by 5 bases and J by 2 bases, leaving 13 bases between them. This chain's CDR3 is CASSHRTRTGNTIYF. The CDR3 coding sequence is TGTGCCAGCAGTCACCGGACGAGGACTGGAAACACCATATATTTT.

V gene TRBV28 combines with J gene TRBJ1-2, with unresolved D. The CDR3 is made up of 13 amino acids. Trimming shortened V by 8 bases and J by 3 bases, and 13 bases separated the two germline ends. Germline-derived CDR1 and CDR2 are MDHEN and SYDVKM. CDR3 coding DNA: TGTGCCAGCCTTCACTCCGTGGACTATGGCTACACCTTC. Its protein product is CASLHSVDYGYTF.

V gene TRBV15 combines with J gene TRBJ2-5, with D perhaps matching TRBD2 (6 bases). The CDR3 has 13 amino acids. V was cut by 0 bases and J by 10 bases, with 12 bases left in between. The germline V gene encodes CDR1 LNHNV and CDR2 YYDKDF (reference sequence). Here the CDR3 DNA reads TGTGCCACCAGCAGAGATCTAGAGGAGGGCCAGTACTTC. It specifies CATSRDLEEGQYF.

DNA for the CDR3: TGTGCCAGCAGCTTATTTAGTGGGACAGGGTATAATGAGCAGTTCTTC. Protein: CASSLFSGTGYNEQFF. The chain recombines TRBV7-6 with TRBJ2-1; 9 positions agree with TRBD1. The CDR3 extends over 16 amino acids. Germline V CDR1 and CDR2: SGHVS, FNYEAQ. J was trimmed by 7 bases and V by 2 bases; bases with no gene match: 9.

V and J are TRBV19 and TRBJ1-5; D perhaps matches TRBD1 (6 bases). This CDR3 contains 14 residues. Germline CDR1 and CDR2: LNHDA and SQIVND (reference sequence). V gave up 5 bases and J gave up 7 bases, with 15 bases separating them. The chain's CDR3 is CASSPSGEGQPQHF. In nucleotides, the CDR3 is TGTGCCAGTAGTCCTTCAGGGGAGGGCCAGCCCCAGCATTTT.

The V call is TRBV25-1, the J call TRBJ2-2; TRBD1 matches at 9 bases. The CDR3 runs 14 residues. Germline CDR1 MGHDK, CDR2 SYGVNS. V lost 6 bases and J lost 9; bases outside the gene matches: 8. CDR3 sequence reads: CASRGQGFGRELFF. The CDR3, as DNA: TGTGCCAGCAGGGGACAGGGATTTGGTAGGGAGCTGTTTTTT.

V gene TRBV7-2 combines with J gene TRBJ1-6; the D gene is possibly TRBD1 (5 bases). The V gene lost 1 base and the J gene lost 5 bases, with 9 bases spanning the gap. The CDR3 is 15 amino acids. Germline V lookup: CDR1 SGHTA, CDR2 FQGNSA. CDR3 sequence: CASSLEQVDNSPLHF. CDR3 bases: TGTGCCAGCAGCTTAGAACAGGTTGATAATTCACCCCTCCACTTT. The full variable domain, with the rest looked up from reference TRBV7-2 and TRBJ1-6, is GAGVSQSPSNKVTEKGKDVELRCDPISGHTALYWYRQSLGQGLEFLIYFQGNSAPDKSGLPSDRFSAERTGGSVSTLTIQRTQQEDSAVYLCASSLEQVDNSPLHFGNGTRLTVT.

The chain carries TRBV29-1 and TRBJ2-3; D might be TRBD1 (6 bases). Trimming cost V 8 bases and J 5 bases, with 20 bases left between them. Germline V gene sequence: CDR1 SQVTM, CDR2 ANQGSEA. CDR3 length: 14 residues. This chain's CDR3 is CSPKGTPQVDTQYF. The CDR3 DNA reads TGCAGCCCAAAAGGGACACCCCAAGTAGATACGCAGTATTTT.

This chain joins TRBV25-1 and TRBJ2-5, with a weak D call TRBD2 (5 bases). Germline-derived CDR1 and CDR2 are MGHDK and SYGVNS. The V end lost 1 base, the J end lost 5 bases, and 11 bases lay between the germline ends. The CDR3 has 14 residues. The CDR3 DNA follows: TGTGCCAGCAGTGAATTTCGGGATTGGGAGACCCAGTACTTC. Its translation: CASSEFRDWETQYF.

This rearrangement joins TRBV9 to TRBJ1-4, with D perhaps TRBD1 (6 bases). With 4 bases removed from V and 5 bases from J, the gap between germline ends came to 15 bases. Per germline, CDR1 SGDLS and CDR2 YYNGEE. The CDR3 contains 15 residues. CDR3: CASSLLDSLNEKLFF. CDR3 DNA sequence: TGTGCCAGCAGCCTGCTGGACAGCCTGAATGAAAAACTGTTTTTT.

CDR3 sequence reads: CASSSGSSTDTQYF. The DNA of the CDR3 is TGTGCCAGCAGCTCCGGATCTAGCACAGATACGCAGTATTTT. This chain connects TRBV7-6 to TRBJ2-3; D unresolved. Trimming took 4 bases from V and 0 from J, leaving 8 bases between them. The V gene's germline CDR1 is SGHVS and CDR2 FNYEAQ. This CDR3 region has 14 residues.